What follows are 15 T cell receptor beta chains derived from one specimen sequenced in a study of T-cell reconstitution after alpha-beta-depleted transplantation in children. Molecular barcoding with unique molecular identifiers was used for the TCRbeta library. Each CDR3 protein gets one entry after TCRdb re-called the PCR reads with MiXCR. The data show hundreds of thousands of distinct CDR3 sequences, 10% to 15% seen once. This material consisted of PBMCs, mostly from graft donor cells, taken 360 days after TCRalphabeta/CD19-depleted stem cell transplant. These TCRs come from a male patient aged 10 to 17 who had a stem cell transplant for acute myeloid leukemia, so the T cells may come from the graft donor.

This clonotype showed up just a few times. The V gene is TRBV24-1, the J gene TRBJ2-3; D unresolved. The CDR3 runs 15 residues. Germline V CDR1 and CDR2: KGHDR, SFDVKD. Trimming removed 0 bases at V and 2 bases at J, with 8 bases between. CDR3 loop: CATSDLRTPTDTQYF. As DNA, the CDR3 is TGTGCCACCAGTGATTTGCGAACCCCCACAGATACGCAGTATTTT.

This clonotype was seen repeatedly, ten times or more. V gene TRBV12-3 or TRBV12-4 combines with J gene TRBJ2-1; no reliable D call. The CDR3 contains 15 residues. Trimming took off 7 bases at V and 9 bases at J, with 22 bases between the two ends. CDR3 DNA: TGTGCCAGCACTCCAAGGTGGCAGCCTCACGGTGAGCAGTTCTTC. Translating it yields CASTPRWQPHGEQFF.

This clonotype has just a few counts. Germline is not matched at one junction end, which may reflect a read error. The rearrangement links TRBV28 to TRBJ1-3; unclear D gene. CDR3 length equals 12 residues. Germline assignment: CDR1 MDHEN and CDR2 SYDVKM. The CDR3 region has the DNA TGTGCCAGCAGTCCTACCCGACTAGAGGAGGATTTT. The encoded protein is CASSPTRLEEDF.

This clonotype was seen a handful of times. The chain links TRBV4-3 to TRBJ2-3; 12 nucleotides align to TRBD1. The germline gives CDR1 LGHNA, CDR2 YSLEER. This CDR3 region has 15 residues. Losses at the gene ends were 5 bases for V and 1 base for J; bases not matched to a gene: 1. The CDR3 spells CASSWDRGRTDTQYF. The CDR3, as DNA: TGCGCCAGCAGCTGGGACAGGGGGCGCACAGATACGCAGTATTTT.

Many counts were recorded for this clonotype. The chain couples TRBV29-1 to TRBJ2-3; 7 bases fit TRBD1. J gave up 5 bases and V 5 bases, and 10 bases lay outside the gene matches. The CDR3 runs to 14 residues. Germline V gene sequence: CDR1 SQVTM, CDR2 ANQGSEA. The CDR3 protein is CSVRDRGKGDTQYF. As DNA, the CDR3 is TGCAGCGTTCGGGACAGAGGAAAGGGAGATACGCAGTATTTT.

This clonotype came up a few times. This chain uses TRBV28 with TRBJ2-1; 11 nucleotides match TRBD2. The CDR3 is 15 residues long. V trimming: 5 bases; J trimming: 2 bases; junction bases outside the gene matches: 2. The germline V gene encodes CDR1 MDHEN and CDR2 SYDVKM. The CDR3: CASSQLAGAYNEQFF. CDR3 DNA sequence: TGTGCCAGCAGTCAACTAGCGGGAGCCTACAATGAGCAGTTCTTC.

J is TRBJ1-5 and V is TRBV11-1; 8 bases are shared with TRBD1. There are 18 residues in the CDR3. From germline, CDR1 is SGHAT and CDR2 FQDESV (reference sequence). V lost 1 base, J lost 0 bases, and 8 bases stayed unmatched. CDR3 sequence: CASSLGRQGAYSNQPQHF. In DNA form, the CDR3 reads TGTGCCAGCAGCTTAGGCCGTCAGGGGGCCTATAGCAATCAGCCCCAGCATTTT.

There are a few counts of this clonotype. CDR3 amino acids: CASSPGLTGEQFF. DNA of the CDR3: TGTGCCAGCAGTCCAGGTTTGACGGGGGAGCAGTTCTTC. The rearrangement links TRBV6-1 to TRBJ2-1; D perhaps matches TRBD2 (5 bases). Germline V gene sequence: CDR1 MNHNS, CDR2 SASEGT. The CDR3 spans 13 residues. Trimming shortened V by 5 bases and J by 10 bases, and 15 bases separated the two germline ends.

In this sample, this clonotype turned up a few times. The rearrangement joins TRBV12-3 or TRBV12-4 to TRBJ2-7, with D uncertain. Trimming shortened V by 4 bases and J by 7 bases, and 14 bases separated the two germline ends. The CDR3 is 13 amino acids. CDR3 in amino acids: CASSYGRFEEQYF. For the CDR3, the DNA is TGTGCCAGCAGTTACGGCAGATTTGAAGAGCAGTACTTC.

In this sample, this clonotype turned up many times. The CDR3 sequence: CASSRPVSTDTQYF. DNA for the CDR3: TGCGCCAGCAGCCGCCCCGTTAGCACAGATACGCAGTATTTT. The V gene is TRBV5-1, the J gene TRBJ2-3; D is undetermined. V dropped 4 bases and J dropped 0 bases, with 9 bases sitting between them. The V gene's germline CDR1 is SGHRS and CDR2 YFSETQ. This CDR3 region has 14 residues.

CDR3 region: CASSQELPSAQEQFF. The CDR3 bases are TGTGCCAGCAGCCAAGAGCTCCCTAGCGCCCAGGAGCAGTTCTTC. The chain recombines TRBV4-2 with TRBJ2-1; a weak D match, TRBD2 (6 bases). The CDR3 has 15 residues. Trimming left V 0 bases short and J 10 bases short, with 16 bases between. Germline CDR1 reads LGHNA; CDR2 reads YNFKEQ.

V and J are TRBV20-1 and TRBJ2-1; tentatively, D is TRBD2 (6 bases). Germline assignment: CDR1 DFQATT and CDR2 SNEGSKA (reference sequence). V was pared by 3 bases and J by 5 bases, with 17 bases between. The CDR3 runs 15 residues. The CDR3 loop reads CSASQGLRKDNEQFF. The CDR3 DNA reads as TGCAGTGCTAGTCAGGGACTTCGGAAAGACAATGAGCAGTTCTTC.

This clonotype was counted only a few times. The chain joins TRBV28 to TRBJ2-7; 10 nucleotides match TRBD2. The CDR3 extends over 15 amino acids. Germline values: CDR1 MDHEN, CDR2 SYDVKM. The J segment lost 4 bases and the V segment lost 3 bases, leaving 6 bases of the junction unmatched. In nucleotides, the CDR3 is TGTGCCAGCAGTTTTGAGCGGGAGGGCCTGTACGAGCAGTACTTC. Its protein product is CASSFEREGLYEQYF.

A remark on this clonotype: Mismatch with germline at one junction end may stem from a read error. The chain is built from TRBV3-1 and TRBJ2-1; 7 bases fit TRBD2. Germline values: CDR1 LGHDT, CDR2 YNNKEL (reference sequence). The CDR3 totals 18 residues. The DNA of the CDR3 is TGTGCCAGCACCCAAGATCAGGGTCTAAGCGGGGCCAACAATGAGCAGTTCTTC. Translation: CASTQDQGLSGANNEQFF.

This clonotype was seen a few times. This rearrangement joins TRBV21-1 to TRBJ2-7; TRBD1 is taken as the D call from the table, unchecked against the DNA. TRBV21-1 is tagged as a pseudogene. This CDR3 has 16 amino acids. The CDR3 nucleotides read TGTGCCAGCAGCAAAAGGAGGACAGGGGGATTCGACGAGCAGTACTTC. Translating gives CASSKRRTGGFDEQYF.